This TCR beta chain was identified in a study of technical replicates of blood from a few donors. The V gene's germline CDR1 is SGHNT and CDR2 YENEEA. The CDR3 runs to 14 residues. Between the trimmed V and J ends, which lost 1 base and 3 bases, there was a span of 9 bases. The table came from immunoSEQ multiplex PCR; TCRdb's copy has only in-frame clones and leaves some out. Among roughly 70,000 clones listed, 85% to 95% were seen once. The sequencing input was T cells isolated from PBMCs. The source of this sequence is a human donor in good health. The rearrangement links TRBV11-3 to TRBJ2-5; tentative D call: TRBD2 (5 bases). The CDR3 DNA sequence: TGTGCCAGCAGCTTAGGCGTGGGAGAAGAGACCCAGTACTTC. Amino acids: CASSLGVGEETQYF.